Following are 13 T cell receptor beta chains from one sample sequenced in a study of molecular identifiers for immune sequencing clone quantification. TCRdb itself ran the PCR reads through MiXCR, one entry per CDR3 protein. The repertoire holds approximately 550,000 distinct CDR3 sequences, with about 20% as singletons. The material sequenced was naive CD8+ T cells from blood, with Jurkat cell RNA spiked in. Subset here: FACS-sorted CD8+CD4-CCR7+CD45RA+ naive T cells. All receptors come from a human donor in good health. Some libraries in this study had Jurkat cell RNA spiked in.

A few counts support this clonotype. The conserved closing phenylalanine or tryptophan is absent in this CDR3, likely reflecting a read error. In nucleotides, the CDR3 is TGTGCCAGCAGCGCCGGGACAGGGGAAGCTTTCTCT. Its protein is CASSAGTGEAFS. The chain employs TRBV7-9 and TRBJ1-1; TRBD1 matches at 9 bases. Germline-derived CDR1 and CDR2 are SEHNR and FQNEAQ (reference sequence). Unmatched junction bases numbered 3, after V lost 5 bases and J lost 8 bases. The CDR3 extends over 12 amino acids.

This clonotype came up many times. The genes are TRBV2 and TRBJ1-1; perhaps TRBD1 as D (5 bases). V lost 3 bases to trimming and J lost 7 bases, with 12 bases between them. CDR1 SNHLY and CDR2 FYNNEI come from the germline V gene. The CDR3 runs to 13 residues. The CDR3 spells CASSDLDRGEAFF. In DNA, the CDR3 is TGTGCCAGCAGTGACTTAGACAGAGGTGAAGCTTTCTTT.

This clonotype was recorded many times. The rearrangement joins TRBV20-1 to TRBJ2-7; TRBD1 agrees at 10 bases. The trim removed 2 bases at V and 5 bases at J, leaving 6 bases unmatched. Germline V gives CDR1 DFQATT, CDR2 SNEGSKA (reference sequence). The CDR3 extends over 14 amino acids. CDR3 sequence (DNA): TGCAGTGCTAGATCCGACAGGGGGCTGAACGAGCAGTACTTC. Protein product: CSARSDRGLNEQYF.

The rearrangement joins TRBV5-3 to TRBJ1-2; 7 nucleotides match TRBD1. TRBV5-3 qualifies as an ORF whose function is uncertain. The ends lost 9 bases at V and 7 bases at J; junction bases unmatched: 12. CDR3 size: 13 residues. This CDR3 is CANSLRTGSGYTF. The DNA of the CDR3 is TGTGCCAACAGCCTACGGACAGGCTCTGGCTACACCTTC.

This clonotype turned up a few times. The CDR3 loop is CASSPRQGLAGSEQYF. The CDR3, as DNA: TGCGCCAGCAGCCCCCGCCAGGGACTAGCGGGTAGCGAGCAGTACTTC. This rearrangement joins TRBV4-1 to TRBJ2-7; 12 bases are a match to TRBD2. Germline V gene sequence: CDR1 MGHRA, CDR2 YSYEKL. J gave up 6 bases and V 4 bases, and 10 bases lay outside the gene matches. The CDR3 consists of 16 residues.

This clonotype turned up a few times. The rearrangement links TRBV12-3 or TRBV12-4 to TRBJ2-1, with D perhaps being TRBD1 or TRBD2 (5 bases each). Trimming cost V 3 bases and J 2 bases, with 11 bases left between them. The CDR3 contains 15 residues. The CDR3 DNA is TGTGCCAGCAGTTTTGGGGGAATGCCCTACAATGAGCAGTTCTTC. Its translation is CASSFGGMPYNEQFF.

This clonotype was recorded a few times. This may arise from a read error, as a much more abundant clone is one base away. This sequence joins TRBV29-1 and TRBJ1-4; 7 bases are a match to TRBD1. The CDR3 contains 14 residues. V lost 4 bases and J lost 8; bases outside the gene matches: 10. Germline V gene lookup returns CDR1 SQVTM and CDR2 ANQGSEA. The chain's CDR3 is CSVVDLAGGEKLFF. In nucleotides, the CDR3 is TGCAGCGTTGTAGATCTGGCAGGGGGGGAAAAACTGTTTTTT.

In this sample, this clonotype turned up many times. This rearrangement joins TRBV30 to TRBJ2-7; the match to TRBD2 covers 7 bases. V lost 2 bases and J lost 3; bases outside the gene matches: 7. Germline V lookup: CDR1 GTSNPN, CDR2 SVGIG (reference sequence). The CDR3 is 14 residues long. CDR3 region: CAWSTVGGVYEQYF. As DNA, the CDR3 is TGTGCCTGGAGTACAGTGGGGGGGGTCTACGAGCAGTACTTC.

The chain combines TRBV7-9 with TRBJ1-3, with a tentative D call TRBD1 (5 bases). With 5 bases removed from V and 0 bases from J, the gap between germline ends came to 17 bases. Germline V gives CDR1 SEHNR, CDR2 FQNEAQ (reference sequence). The CDR3 sequence is 17 residues long. CDR3 in DNA: TGTGCCAGCAGCGGTACGGACACCTCAAGCTCTGGAAACACCATATATTTT. Translated, it gives CASSGTDTSSSGNTIYF.

About this clonotype: Possible read error: a much larger clone is one base away. No conserved phenylalanine or tryptophan ends this CDR3, so it is likely a read error. The chain combines TRBV5-4 with TRBJ1-1, with a possible D match to TRBD1 (5 bases). Germline lookup yields CDR1 SGHNT and CDR2 YYREEE (reference sequence). This CDR3 contains 15 residues. V lost 4 bases and J 4 bases, leaving 17 bases between the germline ends. CDR3 sequence reads: CASSQETAFGTEAFS. The DNA of the CDR3 is TGTGCCAGCAGCCAAGAGACAGCTTTTGGCACTGAAGCTTTCTCT.

The chain couples TRBV12-3 or TRBV12-4 to TRBJ1-2; no reliable D call. Trimming removed 5 bases at V and 6 bases at J, with 10 bases between. The CDR3 has 12 residues. The CDR3 is CASSPPGNGYTF. CDR3 nucleotide sequence: TGTGCCAGCAGTCCCCCCGGTAATGGCTACACCTTC.

Many counts were recorded for this clonotype. The chain combines TRBV29-1 with TRBJ2-7; 7 nucleotides align to TRBD2. The CDR3 is made up of 12 amino acids. Germline V lookup: CDR1 SQVTM, CDR2 ANQGSEA. Trimming cost V 5 bases and J 7 bases; bases outside gene matches: 8. The DNA of the CDR3 is TGCAGCGTTTTGTCCTGGCGGGGGGAGCAGTACTTC. It encodes CSVLSWRGEQYF.

This clonotype was seen ten or more times. The rearrangement links TRBV28 to TRBJ1-1; unclear D gene. This CDR3 is built from 13 residues. Germline values: CDR1 MDHEN, CDR2 SYDVKM. Trimming shortened V by 6 bases and J by 8 bases, and 16 bases separated the two germline ends. The CDR3 DNA is TGTGCCAGCAGCCTTACAGAGAGGAGCGAAGCTTTCTTT. Protein product: CASSLTERSEAFF.